What follows are 10 T cell receptor beta chains derived from one specimen sequenced in a study of cytomegalovirus exposure and HLA in healthy donors. The study ran its PCR with 60 Vbeta and 13 Jbeta primers. Only in-frame clones appear in the TCRdb table, and some are missing; sequencing was by immunoSEQ multiplex PCR. The sample contains 210,000 or so clones, roughly 78% of which appear only once. Sequences were obtained from PBMCs. The origin of the receptors is a boy aged 5-17 years in good health and CMV-seronegative.

The chain carries TRBV18 and TRBJ1-1; TRBD1 aligns across 12 bases. Unmatched junction bases numbered 10, after V lost 3 bases and J lost 2 bases. The germline V gene has CDR1 KGHSH and CDR2 LQKENI. This CDR3 has 18 amino acids. CDR3 in DNA: TGTGCCAGCTCACCGCTAGCAGGGACAGGGGGCGGAAACACTGAAGCTTTCTTT. It specifies CASSPLAGTGGGNTEAFF. Full variable domain (outside the CDR3, taken from reference TRBV18 and TRBJ1-1): NAGVMQNPRHLVRRRGQEARLRCSPMKGHSHVYWYRQLPEEGLKFMVYLQKENIIDESGMPKERFSAEFPKEGPSILRIQQVVRGDSAAYFCASSPLAGTGGGNTEAFFGQGTRLTVV.

The chain carries TRBV21-1 and TRBJ2-7; the table names TRBD2, a call not compared with the DNA. TRBV21-1 is a pseudogene. The CDR3 covers 14 residues. The CDR3 sequence is CASSRVGSSYEQYF. In nucleotides, the CDR3 is TGTGCCAGCAGCAGAGTGGGGAGCTCCTACGAGCAGTACTTC.

This chain connects TRBV6-4 to TRBJ2-7; tentative D call: TRBD2 (5 bases). This CDR3 region has 18 residues. Germline V gives CDR1 MRHNA, CDR2 SNTAGT. V lost 0 bases to trimming and J lost 0 bases, with 18 bases between them. CDR3 coding DNA: TGTGCCAGCAGTGACTCTCCGGAGAGGGCCCTTAGCTCCTACGAGCAGTACTTC. Translated: CASSDSPERALSSYEQYF.

The V gene is TRBV5-6, the J gene TRBJ1-5; 7 bases are a match to TRBD1. Germline V lookup: CDR1 SGHDT, CDR2 YYEEEE. The CDR3 is 14 amino acids. J lost 9 bases, V lost 1 base, and 7 bases had no gene match. CDR3 DNA: TGTGCCAGCAGCTTGAGGTCCGCAGGGGGGCCCCAGCATTTT. It translates to CASSLRSAGGPQHF.

The rearrangement uses TRBV12-5 and TRBJ1-2; 9 positions match TRBD1. The germline V gene encodes CDR1 LGHNT and CDR2 FRNRAP. With 0 bases clipped from V and 3 bases from J, the junction kept 17 bases outside the gene matches. The CDR3 sequence is 20 residues long. CDR3 sequence reads: CASGLVLSGQGSFADYGYTF. As DNA, the CDR3 is TGTGCTAGTGGTTTGGTACTATCGGGACAGGGTTCATTCGCGGACTATGGCTACACCTTC.

The chain joins TRBV9 to TRBJ1-3, with D possibly TRBD1 on 6 matching bases. Germline values: CDR1 SGDLS, CDR2 YYNGEE. V lost 4 bases to trimming and J lost 2 bases, with 10 bases between them. The length of the CDR3 is 14 residues. For the CDR3, the DNA is TGTGCCAGCAGCAAGAGGACAGCTGGAAACACCATATATTTT. This gives the protein CASSKRTAGNTIYF. Supplemented by reference TRBV9 and TRBJ1-3, the full variable domain reads DSGVTQTPKHLITATGQRVTLRCSPRSGDLSVYWYQQSLDQGLQFLIQYYNGEERAKGNILERFSAQQFPDLHSELNLSSLELGDSALYFCASSKRTAGNTIYFGEGSWLTVV.

The gene calls are TRBV29-1 and TRBJ1-2; TRBD1 might be the D (6 bases). Deletions cut 4 bases from V and 0 bases from J, with 12 bases between. CDR3 length: 14 amino acids. CDR1 and CDR2 (germline): SQVTM, ANQGSEA. The CDR3 DNA follows: TGCAGCGTTGGAGGGGGGGATACTAACTATGGCTACACCTTC. Translating it yields CSVGGGDTNYGYTF.

CDR3 sequence reads: CASSPTTSGGSGEQFF. The CDR3 DNA is TGTGCCAGCAGTCCTACGACTAGCGGGGGGTCAGGTGAGCAGTTCTTC. The genes are TRBV9 and TRBJ2-1, with 13 nucleotides matching TRBD2. The CDR3 is made up of 16 amino acids. Germline V CDR1 and CDR2: SGDLS, YYNGEE. The ends lost 5 bases at V and 9 bases at J; junction bases unmatched: 11. The full variable domain, with the rest looked up from reference TRBV9 and TRBJ2-1, is DSGVTQTPKHLITATGQRVTLRCSPRSGDLSVYWYQQSLDQGLQFLIQYYNGEERAKGNILERFSAQQFPDLHSELNLSSLELGDSALYFCASSPTTSGGSGEQFFGPGTRLTVL.

Only one count was recorded for this clone. The V and J genes are TRBV10-3 and TRBJ2-3; D not certain. This CDR3 is built from 12 residues. Looked up from germline, CDR1 is ENHRY and CDR2 is SYGVKD. V lost 0 bases and J lost 5, with 3 bases in between. In nucleotides, the CDR3 is TGTGCCATCAGTGAGTCCGGAGATACGCAGTATTTT. Translating gives CAISESGDTQYF.

The chain employs TRBV6-5 and TRBJ2-6, with unresolved D. In germline, CDR1 is MNHEY, CDR2 SVGAGI. The V end lost 0 bases, the J end lost 1 base, and 4 bases lay between the germline ends. This CDR3 has 15 residues. CDR3 sequence reads: CASSYSISGANVLTF. The CDR3 DNA follows: TGTGCCAGCAGTTACTCTATTTCTGGGGCCAACGTCCTGACTTTC.